This entry lists 8 T cell receptor beta chains sequenced from one sample in a study of cytomegalovirus exposure and HLA in healthy donors. It was with 60 Vbeta and 13 Jbeta primers that the PCR ran. Produced via immunoSEQ multiplex PCR; TCRdb's table is partial and in-frame only. The sample has 100,000 to 150,000 clones, 55% to 75% seen once; the top ten hold approximately 3.5%. The source material was PBMCs. These receptor sequences come from a man aged 30 to 45 in good health and CMV-seronegative.

The chain is built from TRBV6-5 and TRBJ1-5; D not certain. The CDR3 length is 12 residues. The V end was cut by 6 bases, the J end by 4 bases, with 7 bases between. Germline CDR1 reads MNHEY; CDR2 reads SVGAGI. DNA for the CDR3: TGTGCCAGCAGCCCCCCGAATCAGCCCCAGCATTTT. It yields the protein CASSPPNQPQHF.

The chain joins TRBV4-1 to TRBJ1-4, with 12 bases lining up with TRBD1. The CDR3 consists of 20 residues. Germline V gives CDR1 MGHRA, CDR2 YSYEKL. Trimming cost V 1 base and J 6 bases; bases outside gene matches: 15. The CDR3 DNA reads TGCGCCAGCAGCCAAGTTTTCGCGGGACAGGGGGCAGGTTTTGATGAAAAACTGTTTTTT. The encoded protein is CASSQVFAGQGAGFDEKLFF.

The genes are TRBV19 and TRBJ1-5; 8 nucleotides align to TRBD1. This CDR3 comprises 14 residues. Unmatched junction bases numbered 4, after V lost 5 bases and J lost 4 bases. CDR1 is LNHDA, CDR2 SQIVND, per germline (reference sequence). The CDR3 here is CASSPRDRNQPQHF. CDR3 bases: TGTGCCAGTAGTCCAAGGGACAGGAATCAGCCCCAGCATTTT.

This clone showed up just a few times. The V call is TRBV2, the J call TRBJ2-7; D might be TRBD2 (5 bases). The V gene lost 4 bases and the J gene lost 6 bases, with 13 bases spanning the gap. CDR1 and CDR2 (germline): SNHLY, FYNNEI. The CDR3 has 13 amino acids. The CDR3 DNA is TGTGCCAGCAGTGGCTCTGATAGCGTCGAGCAGTACTTC. Translating gives CASSGSDSVEQYF.

This chain joins TRBV5-6 and TRBJ2-3; no definite D call. CDR1 SGHDT and CDR2 YYEEEE come from the germline V gene. This CDR3 is 12 amino acids long. Trimming stripped 2 bases from V and 3 bases from J, with 4 bases between. The CDR3 DNA reads as TGTGCCAGCAGCTTTTCGACAGATACGCAGTATTTT. This encodes CASSFSTDTQYF.

This clone was seen only a few times. The V and J genes are TRBV21-1 and TRBJ1-2. TRBV21-1 is annotated as a pseudogene. This CDR3 contains 13 residues. The CDR3 region is CASSKCSRYGYTF. The CDR3 DNA reads TGTGCCAGCAGCAAATGTTCCCGCTATGGCTACACCTTC.

In this sample, this clone turned up a few times. The gene calls are TRBV18 and TRBJ1-5; maybe TRBD1 (5 bases). CDR1 KGHSH and CDR2 LQKENI come from the germline V gene. V was cut by 0 bases and J by 7 bases, with 10 bases left in between. CDR3 length equals 14 residues. As DNA, the CDR3 is TGTGCCAGCTCACCACCGACGGGGGGACAGCCCCAGCATTTT. Translated: CASSPPTGGQPQHF.

This sequence joins TRBV9 and TRBJ2-1, with D possibly being TRBD1 (6 bases). The CDR3 totals 13 residues. Germline-derived CDR1 and CDR2 are SGDLS and YYNGEE. V was clipped by 7 bases and J by 9 bases, with 17 bases between them. CDR3: CASGGPGYGEQFF. The CDR3 DNA sequence: TGTGCCAGCGGGGGCCCAGGGTACGGTGAGCAGTTCTTC.